This is a list of T cell receptor beta chains from one sample in a study of T cell responses to AZD1222 COVID-19 vaccine. Using immunoSEQ multiplex PCR, the repertoire was profiled, and TCRdb retains in-frame clones only, with some absent. The sample includes roughly 95,000 clones, 92% of them seen just once. The sample here was peripheral blood, taken 28 days after the second AZD1222 dose. The origin of the receptors is an adult who received the AZD1222 COVID-19 vaccine. The conserved cysteine and the conserved F or W are not part of the CDR3 here. Each record gives: V gene, CDR3 protein.

TRBV5-8	ASSLGTEGTIYGYT
TRBV7-2	ASSLQSGTVNEKLF
TRBV16	ASSQSGGQGSDTQY
TRBV5-8	ASSSGKDRSNSPLH
TRBV23-1	ASLRGKHQPQH
TRBV6-2/TRBV6-3	ASSWDRGRISEKLF
TRBV4-1	ASSQVVIGQGATNTEAF
TRBV5-1	ASRPGGQGSRSADTQY
TRBV6-2/TRBV6-3	ASSASRTDPMNTEAF
TRBV6-5	ASSYRVDSGGYT
TRBV3-1/TRBV3-2	ASSQATGSYEKLF
TRBV13	ASSQRTSTPSTDTQY
TRBV12-3/TRBV12-4	ASSGTGPSPQH
TRBV5-6	ASTPRGAAVEAF
TRBV6-5	ASSYSAADTQY
TRBV4-3	ASSQAQTGEKLF
TRBV6-5	ASSPARGRDTQY
TRBV11-2	ASSYGGWNTQY
TRBV5-1	ASSLAGTEDEQF
TRBV3-1/TRBV3-2	ASSPNRGGPREQF
TRBV21-1	ASTKAQLDANRGEQY
TRBV5-6	ASSSLPGGDTEAF
TRBV27	ASSLNTGALNQPQH
TRBV2	ASSHRGLRGQPQH
TRBV5-1	ASSPQTGAYNSPLH
TRBV10-3	ATGLAGGPGLFQETQY
TRBV28	ASSLVGASGNTIY
TRBV5-1	ASSLEGSSGYT